The 28 T cell receptor beta chains listed next were all sequenced from one sample in a study of T cells in localized non-small cell lung cancer. Sequencing was performed with immunoSEQ multiplex PCR; in TCRdb, only in-frame clones are kept and a portion is missing. This table has over 30,000 clones, roughly 88% appearing once. The starting material was peripheral blood mononuclear cells, obtained before any cancer treatment. Every receptor here comes from a male donor aged 60 or over with stage II lung adenocarcinoma.

V usage is TRBV11-2 and J usage is TRBJ1-2; 8 positions match TRBD1. The germline gives CDR1 SGHAT, CDR2 FQNNGV. Trimming took 5 bases from V and 6 from J; bases not matched to a gene: 8. This CDR3 is built from 14 residues. The CDR3 sequence is CASSRPETGDGYTF. The CDR3 DNA is TGTGCCAGCAGCCGACCTGAGACAGGGGATGGCTACACCTTC.

The rearrangement joins TRBV5-1 to TRBJ2-5; the D is unclear. The CDR3 loop spans 16 amino acids. CDR1 and CDR2 from the germline V gene are SGHRS and YFSETQ. Trimming left V 2 bases short and J 1 base short, with 15 bases between. CDR3 bases: TGCGCCAGCAGCTTTTTGACCACTGATCCCCAAGAGACCCAGTACTTC. As protein: CASSFLTTDPQETQYF.

This chain links TRBV30 with TRBJ2-2, with D uncertain. V was trimmed by 2 bases and J by 4 bases, leaving 17 bases between them. CDR1 and CDR2 (germline): GTSNPN, SVGIG (reference sequence). The CDR3 contains 16 residues. The CDR3 loop is CAWSPRASGPTGELFF. CDR3 nucleotide sequence: TGTGCCTGGAGTCCCCGAGCCTCGGGTCCCACCGGGGAGCTGTTTTTT.

J is TRBJ1-1 and V is TRBV28, with D possibly TRBD1 on 6 matching bases. V lost 7 bases, J lost 1 base, and 13 bases lay in between. Germline loops: CDR1 MDHEN, CDR2 SYDVKM. CDR3 length equals 14 residues. CDR3 coding DNA: TGTGCCAGCAATACGATGACAGGGAACACTGAAGCTTTCTTT. It is translated as CASNTMTGNTEAFF.

The V and J genes are TRBV18 and TRBJ1-5, with D perhaps matching TRBD1 (6 bases). This CDR3 spans 13 amino acids. V was pared by 6 bases and J by 9 bases, with 15 bases between. The V gene's germline CDR1 is KGHSH and CDR2 LQKENI. CDR3 nucleotides: TGTGCCAGCTCCCCCGACAGGTTAGGGCCCCAGCATTTT. Protein product: CASSPDRLGPQHF.

V is TRBV19 and J is TRBJ2-3; TRBD2 agrees at 11 bases. J was trimmed by 0 bases and V by 11 bases; bases with no gene match: 7. CDR3 length: 15 amino acids. Germline CDR1 is LNHDA and CDR2 is SQIVND (reference sequence). In nucleotides, the CDR3 is TGTGCCTCCGGGACTAGCGGTATTAGCACAGATACGCAGTATTTT. It codes for CASGTSGISTDTQYF.

The chain employs TRBV11-2 and TRBJ2-4, with TRBD1 as a possible D gene (5 bases). V dropped 1 base and J dropped 6 bases, with 16 bases sitting between them. The germline gives CDR1 SGHAT, CDR2 FQNNGV. The CDR3 consists of 16 residues. The CDR3 sequence: CASSLGSGSARNIQYF. DNA for the CDR3: TGTGCCAGCAGCTTAGGATCAGGGTCGGCGAGAAACATTCAGTACTTC.

This clone was detected only a few times. The rearrangement links TRBV7-3 to TRBJ2-7; TRBD1 agrees at 10 bases. Trimming at V came to 6 bases and at J to 6 bases, leaving 5 bases not matched to a gene. Germline V gene lookup returns CDR1 SGHTA and CDR2 FQGTGA. This CDR3 has 13 residues. Here the CDR3 reads CASSRDRGGEQYF. The CDR3, as DNA: TGTGCCAGCAGTCGGGACAGGGGCGGCGAGCAGTACTTC.

The J gene is TRBJ1-1, the V gene TRBV7-6; possible D gene TRBD1, 5 bases. V lost 2 bases and J lost 5, with 15 bases in between. The CDR3 covers 15 residues. In germline, CDR1 is SGHVS, CDR2 FNYEAQ. The CDR3 coding sequence is TGTGCCAGCAGCTTAAATGCCGGGGCGGAAACTGAAGCTTTCTTT. Translated, it gives CASSLNAGAETEAFF.

This clone was seen just once. The chain links TRBV5-1 to TRBJ2-1; D is possibly TRBD2 (5 bases). CDR1 SGHRS and CDR2 YFSETQ come from the germline V gene. This CDR3 spans 14 amino acids. With 0 bases removed from V and 10 bases from J, the gap between germline ends came to 14 bases. CDR3 nucleotides: TGCGCCAGCAGCTTGGATCCAGCGGTAGGCGAGCAGTTCTTC. Translating gives CASSLDPAVGEQFF.

V is TRBV6-1 and J is TRBJ1-1; TRBD1 agrees at 9 bases. Trimming removed 8 bases from V and 4 bases from J; junction bases left unmatched: 2. This CDR3 has 12 amino acids. Germline-derived CDR1 and CDR2 are MNHNS and SASEGT. CDR3 DNA: TGTGCCAGCCTACAGGGGGCCACTGAAGCTTTCTTT. Translating it yields CASLQGATEAFF.

The rearrangement links TRBV28 to TRBJ1-5; TRBD1 agrees at 10 bases. With 5 bases clipped from V and 7 bases from J, the junction kept 5 bases outside the gene matches. This CDR3 is 14 amino acids long. Germline CDR1 and CDR2: MDHEN and SYDVKM. The CDR3 nucleotides are TGTGCCAGCAGTCGGGACAGGGGACGGCAGCCCCAGCATTTT. It is translated as CASSRDRGRQPQHF. Together with reference TRBV28 and TRBJ1-5, the CDR3 gives the full variable domain: DVKVTQSSRYLVKRTGEKVFLECVQDMDHENMFWYRQDPGLGLRLIYFSYDVKMKEKGDIPEGYSVSREKKERFSLILESASTNQTSMYLCASSRDRGRQPQHFGDGTRLSIL.

The J gene is TRBJ1-5, the V gene TRBV28; D uncertain. The germline V and J ends were trimmed by 8 bases and 0 bases, with 5 bases remaining between them. Per the germline V gene, CDR1 is MDHEN and CDR2 is SYDVKM. This CDR3 comprises 12 residues. The CDR3, as DNA: TGTGCCAGCTGGGTTAGCAATCAGCCCCAGCATTTT. This translates into CASWVSNQPQHF.

This clone appeared a single time. The J gene is TRBJ2-5, the V gene TRBV6-6; 10 positions agree with TRBD2. CDR1 MNHNY and CDR2 SVGAGI come from the germline V gene (reference sequence). There are 14 residues in the CDR3. This CDR3 is CATSRGGLAETQYF. DNA of the CDR3: TGTGCTACCAGCAGAGGGGGACTAGCGGAGACCCAGTACTTC.

This clone was counted a single time. The V call is TRBV5-1, the J call TRBJ1-2; D remains ambiguous. V lost 5 bases to trimming and J lost 6 bases, with 5 bases between them. Germline CDR1 is SGHRS and CDR2 is YFSETQ. This CDR3 has 10 amino acids. CDR3 loop: CASRGDGYTF. In DNA, the CDR3 is TGCGCCAGCAGAGGAGATGGCTACACCTTC.

J is TRBJ2-5 and V is TRBV5-4, with 10 bases identical to TRBD2. The CDR3 sequence is 15 residues long. V was pared by 3 bases and J by 2 bases, with 4 bases of the junction left unmatched. Germline values: CDR1 SGHNT, CDR2 YYREEE (reference sequence). CDR3 loop: CASSSSGRGQETQYF. For the CDR3, the DNA is TGTGCCAGCAGCTCTAGCGGGAGAGGGCAAGAGACCCAGTACTTC.

For the CDR3, the DNA is TGTGCCAGCAGCTTGGGGGCACGGGGCACTGAAGCTTTCTTT. It yields the protein CASSLGARGTEAFF. The gene calls are TRBV7-9 and TRBJ1-1; a possible D gene is TRBD1 (6 bases). The length of the CDR3 is 14 residues. V shed 3 bases and J shed 4 bases, with 12 bases lying between them. From germline, CDR1 is SEHNR and CDR2 FQNEAQ (reference sequence).

CDR3 region: CAWSGGPNSFNEKLFF. CDR3 DNA: TGTGCCTGGAGTGGCGGACCAAATTCTTTTAATGAAAAACTGTTTTTT. The chain recombines TRBV30 with TRBJ1-4, with D hard to call. Trimming pared 1 base from V and 4 bases from J, leaving 16 bases between. The CDR3 has 16 amino acids. Germline V gene data show CDR1 as GTSNPN and CDR2 as SVGIG (reference sequence).

This chain uses TRBV7-2 with TRBJ2-2; 10 positions agree with TRBD1. Per the germline V gene, CDR1 is SGHTA and CDR2 is FQGNSA. The length of the CDR3 is 14 residues. Unmatched junction bases numbered 2, after V lost 5 bases and J lost 5 bases. In nucleotides, the CDR3 is TGTGCCAGCAGCCGGACAGGGGGTACCGGGGAGCTGTTTTTT. The encoded protein is CASSRTGGTGELFF.

This chain connects TRBV6-5 to TRBJ2-7; TRBD1 matches at 11 bases. CDR1 and CDR2 (germline): MNHEY, SVGAGI. This CDR3 is built from 15 residues. Germline trimming cut 2 bases from V and 4 bases from J; bases unmatched to any gene: 4. The CDR3 coding sequence is TGTGCCAGCAGTTACAGCGGGACAGGGGGGTACGAGCAGTACTTC. It encodes CASSYSGTGGYEQYF.

The chain is built from TRBV6-5 and TRBJ1-2; a weak D match, TRBD1 (5 bases). Between the trimmed V and J ends, which lost 4 bases and 3 bases, there was a span of 18 bases. CDR1 and CDR2 (germline): MNHEY, SVGAGI. This CDR3 contains 16 residues. CDR3 residues: CASSSSRDGFYYGYTF. CDR3 bases: TGTGCCAGCAGTTCGTCCCGGGACGGATTCTACTATGGCTACACCTTC.

The V call is TRBV19, the J call TRBJ1-4, with unresolved D. Germline loops: CDR1 LNHDA, CDR2 SQIVND (reference sequence). The CDR3 totals 15 residues. The ends were cut back, 5 bases at V and 8 bases at J, with 18 bases in the middle. CDR3 loop: CASSPPHPLGEKLFF. CDR3 in DNA: TGTGCCAGTAGTCCCCCACACCCACTTGGGGAAAAACTGTTTTTT.

The CDR3: CAWRVAGGNTIYF. CDR3 DNA: TGTGCCTGGAGGGTGGCGGGCGGAAACACCATATATTTT. The chain is built from TRBV30 and TRBJ1-3; no reliable D call. V lost 3 bases and J 4 bases, leaving 10 bases between the germline ends. This CDR3 is built from 13 residues. CDR1 GTSNPN and CDR2 SVGIG come from the germline V gene (reference sequence).

V gene TRBV28 combines with J gene TRBJ2-4; the D is unclear. The CDR3 sequence is 12 residues long. Germline V gives CDR1 MDHEN, CDR2 SYDVKM. Trimming stripped 3 bases from V and 6 bases from J, with 6 bases between. The CDR3 nucleotides read TGTGCCAGCAGTTTTGGCCTAAACATTCAGTACTTC. The encoded protein is CASSFGLNIQYF.

This chain connects TRBV6-1 to TRBJ2-5; the match to TRBD1 covers 8 bases. The junction had 8 bases not matched to a gene; V was cut back by 8 bases and J by 3 bases. Looked up from germline, CDR1 is MNHNS and CDR2 is SASEGT. This CDR3 spans 14 amino acids. The CDR3 coding sequence is TGTGCCAGCGAAGCTCGGACAGGGAAAGAGACCCAGTACTTC. This sequence encodes CASEARTGKETQYF.

V and J are TRBV7-9 and TRBJ2-5; D gene uncertain. Looked up from germline, CDR1 is SEHNR and CDR2 is FQNEAQ (reference sequence). V was trimmed by 4 bases and J by 0 bases, leaving 18 bases between them. The CDR3 sequence is 17 residues long. CDR3 residues: CASSWRQDHKYQETQYF. The DNA for the CDR3 is TGTGCCAGCAGCTGGCGGCAGGACCACAAGTACCAAGAGACCCAGTACTTC.

The chain has TRBV5-5 and TRBJ1-5; D might be TRBD1 (5 bases). V was cut by 1 base and J by 1 base, with 9 bases left in between. Germline V CDR1 and CDR2: SGHKS, YYEKEE (reference sequence). This CDR3 has 15 amino acids. DNA for the CDR3: TGTGCCAGCAGCTTGTACGGGGGAAGCAATCAGCCCCAGCATTTT. Protein product: CASSLYGGSNQPQHF.

This sequence joins TRBV6-1 and TRBJ2-2, with D possibly called TRBD1 or TRBD2 (5 bases each). The CDR3 length is 15 residues. V gave up 4 bases and J gave up 0 bases, with 9 bases separating them. The germline V gene encodes CDR1 MNHNS and CDR2 SASEGT. The chain's CDR3 is CASSVGRANTGELFF. The CDR3 DNA follows: TGTGCCAGCAGTGTGGGGCGGGCGAACACCGGGGAGCTGTTTTTT.